This entry lists 19 T cell receptor beta chains sequenced from one sample in a study of regulatory T cells in long-lasting Graves disease. Time point defined: newly diagnosed GD, antithyroid drugs for less than 3 months. From PBMCs, RNA was extracted and then used to make the TCR library. Sequencing libraries for TCR beta were prepared with iRepertoire HTBI primers and Arm-PCR of CDR3 regions. TCRdb re-called the multiplex PCR reads with MiXCR, one entry per CDR3 protein. The sample gives about 420,000 distinct CDR3 sequences, about 17% of which show up once; about 25% is in the top ten. These data also formed part of another study, on T cells in Graves' hyperthyroidism and ophthalmopathy.

Specimen: peripheral blood mononuclear cells (PBMCs), collected at new diagnosis, from a patient treated with antithyroid drugs. Every receptor here comes from a woman between 18 and 29 years old with Graves disease.

The chain carries TRBV3-1 and TRBJ2-7; D is unclear. CDR3 length: 15 residues. CDR1 LGHDT and CDR2 YNNKEL come from the germline V gene (reference sequence). V was clipped by 0 bases and J by 3 bases, with 12 bases between them. The CDR3 region is CASSQDGPANYEQYF. The CDR3 DNA reads as TGTGCCAGCAGCCAAGATGGACCAGCGAACTACGAGCAGTACTTC.

The chain carries TRBV4-3 and TRBJ2-7, with TRBD1 matching 11 bases. V dropped 1 base and J dropped 2; count of bases not matched to a gene: 4. This CDR3 is 16 amino acids long. The germline gives CDR1 LGHNA, CDR2 YSLEER. CDR3 sequence: CASSQGDRGLPYEQYF. Written as DNA, the CDR3 is TGCGCCAGCAGCCAAGGGGACAGGGGGTTACCCTACGAGCAGTACTTC.

This rearrangement joins TRBV4-3 to TRBJ2-7, with 7 bases fitting TRBD1. The CDR3 has 14 amino acids. From germline, CDR1 is LGHNA and CDR2 YSLEER. Trimming removed 5 bases from V and 2 bases from J; junction bases left unmatched: 6. The CDR3 nucleotides read TGCGCCAGCAGCGCCCGGACAGGTACCTACGAGCAGTACTTC. It codes for CASSARTGTYEQYF.

On this clonotype: A much more abundant neighbour one base away suggests this may be a read error. The chain couples TRBV28 to TRBJ2-1; 8 bases fit TRBD1. The CDR3 sequence is 15 residues long. The J segment lost 10 bases and the V segment lost 5 bases, leaving 13 bases of the junction unmatched. The V gene's germline CDR1 is MDHEN and CDR2 SYDVKM. DNA of the CDR3: TGTGCCAGCAGTCTTTACGGACAGGGTAGCTACGAGCAGTTCTTC. Its translation: CASSLYGQGSYEQFF. The full variable domain, rest sourced from reference TRBV28 and TRBJ2-1, is DVKVTQSSRYLVKRTGEKVFLECVQDMDHENMFWYRQDPGLGLRLIYFSYDVKMKEKGDIPEGYSVSREKKERFSLILESASTNQTSMYLCASSLYGQGSYEQFFGPGTRLTVL.

This clonotype was counted ten times or more. The genes are TRBV10-3 and TRBJ2-5; D possibly corresponds to TRBD2 (6 bases). CDR3 length equals 13 residues. Germline CDR1 reads ENHRY; CDR2 reads SYGVKD. V was pared by 4 bases and J by 4 bases, with 10 bases between. The CDR3: CAISVTSRETQYF. The CDR3 DNA is TGTGCCATCAGTGTTACTAGCAGAGAGACCCAGTACTTC.

This chain connects TRBV7-2 to TRBJ2-7, with 7 nucleotides matching TRBD2. This CDR3 spans 15 amino acids. The V gene end was trimmed by 3 bases and the J gene end by 2 bases; junction bases not matched to a gene: 7. Germline-derived CDR1 and CDR2 are SGHTA and FQGNSA. CDR3 in DNA: TGTGCCAGCAGCTTGAGAACTAGCGCTACCTACGAGCAGTACTTC. It translates to CASSLRTSATYEQYF.

This clonotype was observed a few times. CDR3 loop: CASSLERVGEAFF. Here the CDR3 DNA reads TGTGCCAGCAGCTTGGAACGGGTCGGTGAAGCTTTCTTT. V and J are TRBV5-4 and TRBJ1-1; D not resolved. This CDR3 is built from 13 residues. Between the trimmed V and J ends, which lost 0 bases and 7 bases, there was a span of 10 bases. The V gene's germline CDR1 is SGHNT and CDR2 YYREEE (reference sequence).

The rearrangement uses TRBV12-3 or TRBV12-4 and TRBJ1-5, with 7 positions matching TRBD1. The CDR3 spans 14 residues. V shed 3 bases and J 4 bases; nucleotides not matched to a gene: 3. The CDR3 DNA is TGTGCCAGCAGTTTTTCGGGACAGAATCAGCCCCAGCATTTT. Residues: CASSFSGQNQPQHF.

This clonotype was observed at least ten times. The chain employs TRBV28 and TRBJ2-7; 10 bases line up with TRBD2. The CDR3 is 14 residues long. The V segment lost 3 bases and the J segment 4 bases; nucleotides outside the gene matches: 3. Germline CDR1 and CDR2: MDHEN and SYDVKM. The CDR3 loop is CASSFGLAEYEQYF. The CDR3 DNA sequence: TGTGCCAGCAGTTTCGGACTAGCGGAGTACGAGCAGTACTTC. The full variable domain, rest sourced from reference TRBV28 and TRBJ2-7, is DVKVTQSSRYLVKRTGEKVFLECVQDMDHENMFWYRQDPGLGLRLIYFSYDVKMKEKGDIPEGYSVSREKKERFSLILESASTNQTSMYLCASSFGLAEYEQYFGPGTRLTVT.

Ten or more counts support this clonotype. The chain uses TRBV30 and TRBJ1-2, with TRBD1 identical over 7 bases. Germline V gene lookup returns CDR1 GTSNPN and CDR2 SVGIG (reference sequence). The CDR3 runs 13 residues. With 0 bases clipped from V and 8 bases from J, the junction kept 6 bases outside the gene matches. The CDR3: CAWSVFRGQGYTF. The CDR3 coding sequence is TGTGCCTGGAGTGTCTTTAGGGGGCAGGGCTACACCTTC.

The chain joins TRBV28 to TRBJ1-4; 7 bases align to TRBD1. V was clipped by 2 bases and J by 7 bases; unmatched bases: 4. The CDR3 is 14 amino acids. Germline V gives CDR1 MDHEN, CDR2 SYDVKM. This CDR3 is CASSLPGQVEKLFF. CDR3 DNA sequence: TGTGCCAGCAGTTTACCAGGACAGGTTGAAAAACTGTTTTTT.

This clonotype was detected only a few times. V gene TRBV6-1 combines with J gene TRBJ1-1, with D possibly TRBD1 on 5 matching bases. CDR1 is MNHNS and CDR2 is SASEGT in the germline V gene. V shed 4 bases and J shed 5 bases, with 8 bases lying between them. This CDR3 region has 12 residues. Written as DNA, the CDR3 is TGTGCCAGCAGTGCTTGGGGGACTGAAGCTTTCTTT. Translated, it gives CASSAWGTEAFF.

The V gene is TRBV27, the J gene TRBJ2-7; D tentatively reads TRBD1 or TRBD2 (5 bases each). The CDR3 extends over 14 amino acids. Germline CDR1 and CDR2: MNHEY and SMNVEV (reference sequence). Trimming left V 5 bases short and J 2 bases short, with 13 bases between. The CDR3 region is CASSIGPGPYEQYF. The CDR3 bases are TGTGCCAGCAGTATCGGCCCGGGGCCCTACGAGCAGTACTTC.

As for this clonotype: This may stem from a read error, because a much larger clone lies one nucleotide away. J is TRBJ2-7 and V is TRBV6-5; the D gene could be TRBD1 or TRBD2 (6 bases each). Per germline, CDR1 MNHEY and CDR2 SVGAGI. V lost 2 bases and J 9 bases, leaving 11 bases between the germline ends. The CDR3 runs to 12 residues. This CDR3 reads CASSYVGGRQYF. The CDR3 DNA sequence: TGTGCCAGCAGTTACGTCGGGGGCAGGCAGTACTTC.

There are many counts of this clonotype. The chain couples TRBV6-1 to TRBJ2-3, with a possible D match to TRBD1 (6 bases). Trimming cost V 10 bases and J 2 bases, with 13 bases left between them. Germline-derived CDR1 and CDR2 are MNHNS and SASEGT. CDR3 size: 13 residues. The CDR3 region is CATRTENTDTQYF. The CDR3 nucleotides read TGTGCCACCAGGACAGAAAACACAGATACGCAGTATTTT.

This clonotype turned up a few times. The chain joins TRBV27 to TRBJ1-6; 9 nucleotides line up with TRBD1. Germline CDR1 and CDR2: MNHEY and SMNVEV (reference sequence). The trim removed 6 bases at V and 6 bases at J, leaving 6 bases unmatched. CDR3 size: 15 residues. CDR3 sequence: CASSPGTGRNSPLHF. The CDR3 DNA reads as TGTGCCAGCAGCCCCGGGACAGGGCGTAATTCACCCCTCCACTTT.

V is TRBV4-2 and J is TRBJ1-4; D unclear. There are 17 residues in the CDR3. The germline CDR1 and CDR2 sequences are LGHNA and YNFKEQ. With 0 bases removed from V and 0 bases from J, the gap between germline ends came to 11 bases. CDR3 sequence reads: CASSQDSGDATNEKLFF. As DNA, the CDR3 is TGTGCCAGCAGCCAAGATTCGGGAGACGCAACTAATGAAAAACTGTTTTTT.

This clonotype was counted at least ten times. The CDR3 coding sequence is TGCGCCAGCAGTAGGACTAGCGGGGCGAATGAGCAGTTCTTC. This codes for CASSRTSGANEQFF. The V gene is TRBV5-1, the J gene TRBJ2-1, with 12 bases matching TRBD2. V gave up 5 bases and J gave up 7 bases; unmatched junction bases: 4. Germline CDR1 is SGHRS and CDR2 is YFSETQ. This CDR3 has 14 residues. The full variable domain, in which reference TRBV5-1 and TRBJ2-1 provide the parts outside the CDR3, is KAGVTQTPRYLIKTRGQQVTLSCSPISGHRSVSWYQQTPGQGLQFLFEYFSETQRNKGNFPGRFSGRQFSNSRSEMNVSTLELGDSALYLCASSRTSGANEQFFGPGTRLTVL.

This chain connects TRBV6-9 to TRBJ1-2, with D perhaps matching TRBD1 (6 bases). The CDR3 runs to 13 residues. Germline V gives CDR1 MNHGY, CDR2 SVAAGI. V dropped 4 bases and J dropped 8 bases, with 14 bases sitting between them. CDR3 region: CASSSNRVGGYTF. Written as DNA, the CDR3 is TGTGCCAGCAGTTCAAACAGGGTGGGCGGCTACACCTTC.